This is a list of T cell receptor beta chains from one sample in a study of cytomegalovirus exposure and HLA in healthy donors. Produced via immunoSEQ multiplex PCR; TCRdb's table is partial and in-frame only. There are around 150,000 clones in the sample; 73% occur only once, and around an eighth lies in the top ten. The sample was PBMCs. All receptors come from a human donor in good health. The CDR3 runs from the conserved cysteine through the conserved F or W. The D gene is left open where the match is weak. Clone size appears in some rows only: once, few, many, or a class for an expanded clone.

d_call	v_call	j_call	clone_size	cdr3_aa	cdr3_nt
NA	TRBV29-1	TRBJ1-6	NA	CSVEDFNSPLHF	TGCAGCGTTGAGGACTTTAATTCACCCCTCCACTTT
TRBD2	TRBV4-1	TRBJ2-5	NA	CASSQGLAGGPRETQYF	TGCGCCAGCAGCCAGGGACTAGCGGGGGGGCCTAGGGAGACCCAGTACTTC
TRBD1	TRBV5-4	TRBJ2-7	NA	CASSPPGQGSQYF	TGTGCCAGCAGCCCTCCGGGACAGGGATCGCAGTACTTC
NA	TRBV6-4	TRBJ1-2	NA	CASSDSQGPTGGYTF	TGTGCCAGCAGTGACTCTCAGGGGCCCACGGGTGGCTACACCTTC
TRBD1	TRBV27	TRBJ1-6	NA	CASSLGTGGNSPLHF	TGTGCCAGCAGTTTGGGGACAGGGGGGAATTCACCCCTCCACTTT
TRBD1	TRBV19	TRBJ2-3	NA	CASSTGGIDTQYF	TGTGCCAGTAGCACAGGGGGCATAGATACGCAGTATTTT
NA	TRBV7-9	TRBJ2-7	NA	CASSSGGGEQYF	TGTGCCAGCAGCTCTGGCGGAGGAGAGCAGTACTTC
NA	TRBV2	TRBJ2-7	once	CASSEGYLAGATYEQYF	TGTGCCAGCAGTGAAGGTTATCTGGCGGGGGCAACCTACGAGCAGTACTTC
TRBD2	TRBV29-1	TRBJ2-3	NA	CSVEDGGLHTDTQYF	TGCAGCGTTGAAGATGGGGGACTACACACAGATACGCAGTATTTT
TRBD2	TRBV28	TRBJ2-5	NA	CASSTTSGETQYF	TGTGCCAGCAGCACCACTAGCGGGGAGACCCAGTACTTC
NA	TRBV29-1	TRBJ2-7	few	CSVVGGAATYEQYF	TGCAGCGTTGTAGGGGGAGCAGCCACTTACGAGCAGTACTTC
TRBD2	TRBV6-6	TRBJ2-7	NA	CASSYSPGGEQYF	TGTGCCAGCAGTTACTCCCCCGGGGGGGAGCAGTACTTC
NA	TRBV6-5	TRBJ2-6	NA	CASRLAGANVLTF	TGTGCCAGCAGGCTAGCTGGGGCCAACGTCCTGACTTTC
NA	TRBV30	TRBJ2-1	NA	CAWGRENYNEQFF	TGTGCCTGGGGGCGGGAAAACTACAATGAGCAGTTCTTC